The next 24 T cell receptor beta chains were all read from a single sample in a study of human T cells and chemical hapten exposure. The time point is: pre-sensitization, week 0. Treatment described: therapeutic diphenylcyclopropenone sensitization with weekly scalp DPC. One entry per CDR3 protein results from TCRdb running MiXCR on the RACE reads. The table records tens of thousands of distinct CDR3 sequences, around 10% of them present only once. The source was whole blood, collected in connection with sensitization to the hapten diphenylcyclopropenone (DPC). The receptors were gathered from a woman in her thirties or forties with alopecia areata. Some clones in this sample may be carry-over from other donors' samples.

This clonotype came up a few times. CDR3: CSVDESWGNTQYF. In DNA, the CDR3 is TGCAGCGTTGATGAGAGTTGGGGTAATACGCAGTATTTT. This chain joins TRBV29-1 and TRBJ2-3; D gene ambiguous. Trimming pared 3 bases from V and 7 bases from J, leaving 14 bases between. Germline V CDR1 and CDR2: SQVTM, ANQGSEA. The CDR3 totals 13 residues.

This clonotype was recorded a few times. This chain connects TRBV20-1 to TRBJ2-3; 16 bases fit TRBD2. The CDR3 covers 15 residues. Germline CDR1 reads DFQATT; CDR2 reads SNEGSKA (reference sequence). J was trimmed by 3 bases and V by 6 bases; bases with no gene match: 3. The CDR3 protein is CSAGTSGRETDTQYF. CDR3 sequence (DNA): TGCAGTGCAGGGACTAGCGGGAGGGAGACAGATACGCAGTATTTT.

This clonotype was observed many times. Written as DNA, the CDR3 is TGTGCCAGCAGCTTCGGACAGGTGGTTCAGCCCCAGCATTTT. This gives the protein CASSFGQVVQPQHF. The chain links TRBV11-3 to TRBJ1-5; 7 nucleotides match TRBD1. The ends lost 3 bases at V and 6 bases at J; junction bases unmatched: 5. The CDR3 spans 14 residues. CDR1 SGHNT and CDR2 YENEEA come from the germline V gene.

The CDR3 bases are TGCGCCAGCAGCACAGGACTAGCGGGAGGGCCAAACACCGGGGAGCTGTTTTTT. This translates into CASSTGLAGGPNTGELFF. The V gene is TRBV5-1, the J gene TRBJ2-2; TRBD2 aligns across 15 bases. CDR3 size: 18 residues. Per germline, CDR1 SGHRS and CDR2 YFSETQ. Trimming cost V 4 bases and J 2 bases; bases outside gene matches: 6. The full variable domain, rest sourced from reference TRBV5-1 and TRBJ2-2, is KAGVTQTPRYLIKTRGQQVTLSCSPISGHRSVSWYQQTPGQGLQFLFEYFSETQRNKGNFPGRFSGRQFSNSRSEMNVSTLELGDSALYLCASSTGLAGGPNTGELFFGEGSRLTVL.

This clonotype was found many times. The chain couples TRBV19 to TRBJ2-1, with 14 positions matching TRBD2. The germline CDR1 and CDR2 sequences are LNHDA and SQIVND (reference sequence). This CDR3 region has 17 residues. Trimming took 1 base from V and 4 from J; bases not matched to a gene: 3. The CDR3 protein is CASSIGTSGRLYNEQFF. Here the CDR3 DNA reads TGTGCCAGTAGTATAGGGACTAGCGGGAGGTTATACAATGAGCAGTTCTTC.

The rearrangement uses TRBV28 and TRBJ1-6, with a tentative D call TRBD1 (6 bases). Germline CDR1 MDHEN, CDR2 SYDVKM. V dropped 8 bases and J dropped 8 bases, with 13 bases sitting between them. The CDR3 runs 13 residues. The CDR3 here is CASGGSGDSPLHF. The CDR3 bases are TGTGCCAGCGGAGGATCAGGGGATTCACCCCTCCACTTT.

This clonotype was detected many times. The rearrangement links TRBV20-1 to TRBJ1-6; D remains ambiguous. V dropped 3 bases and J dropped 5 bases, with 8 bases sitting between them. Germline V gene sequence: CDR1 DFQATT, CDR2 SNEGSKA (reference sequence). This CDR3 has 13 amino acids. The CDR3 DNA is TGCAGTGCTAGGACGGCTGATAATTCACCCCTCCACTTT. Translation: CSARTADNSPLHF.

This clonotype appeared a single time. Just one base apart from a much larger clone, this may be a read error. The chain recombines TRBV5-1 with TRBJ2-1; D is unresolved. This CDR3 is built from 20 residues. Germline CDR1 reads SGHRS; CDR2 reads YFSETQ. DNA of the CDR3: TGCGCCAGCAGCTTGGAGGCAGGTCAAACTCACAAGAGCTCCTACAATGAGCAGCTCTTC. Translation gives CASSLEAGQTHKSSYNEQLF.

In its sample, this clonotype was seen a few times. The chain couples TRBV3-1 to TRBJ1-2; TRBD1 might be the D (6 bases). The CDR3 has 15 amino acids. V gave up 2 bases and J gave up 6 bases, with 16 bases separating them. The V gene's germline CDR1 is LGHDT and CDR2 YNNKEL (reference sequence). The chain's CDR3 is CASSQWKGGTHGYTF. As DNA, the CDR3 is TGTGCCAGCAGCCAATGGAAGGGGGGCACACATGGCTACACCTTC. The entire variable domain, with the rest obtained from reference TRBV3-1 and TRBJ1-2, is as follows: DTAVSQTPKYLVTQMGNDKSIKCEQNLGHDTMYWYKQDSKKFLKIMFSYNNKELIINETVPNRFSPKSPDKAHLNLHINSLELGDSAVYFCASSQWKGGTHGYTFGSGTRLTVV.

This clonotype was picked up many times. The CDR3 sequence: CASSQDGASGAYNEQFF. DNA of the CDR3: TGCGCCAGCAGCCAAGATGGGGCTAGCGGGGCCTACAATGAGCAGTTCTTC. The chain joins TRBV4-3 to TRBJ2-1, with TRBD2 matching 9 bases. The CDR3 sequence is 17 residues long. Germline lookup yields CDR1 LGHNA and CDR2 YSLEER. The ends lost 0 bases at V and 2 bases at J; junction bases unmatched: 5.

The chain is built from TRBV7-8 and TRBJ2-7, with D hard to call. Trimming cost V 5 bases and J 3 bases, with 11 bases left between them. Germline V gives CDR1 SGHVS, CDR2 FQNEAQ. The CDR3 totals 13 residues. CDR3 sequence (DNA): TGTGCCAGCAGCCCCAGACCCCTCTACGAGCAGTACTTC. The encoded protein is CASSPRPLYEQYF.

This chain uses TRBV11-2 with TRBJ2-1; possible D gene TRBD2, 6 bases. Germline lookup yields CDR1 SGHAT and CDR2 FQNNGV. Between the trimmed V and J ends, which lost 3 bases and 0 bases, there was a span of 9 bases. The CDR3 has 15 residues. DNA of the CDR3: TGTGCCAGCAGCTTTAGCGGAAGCTCCTACAATGAGCAGTTCTTC. Its translation: CASSFSGSSYNEQFF.

V usage is TRBV20-1 and J usage is TRBJ2-1, with D possibly TRBD1 on 6 matching bases. CDR1 DFQATT and CDR2 SNEGSKA come from the germline V gene (reference sequence). V was shortened by 5 bases and J by 7 bases, with 24 bases between the two germline ends. CDR3 length: 16 amino acids. In DNA, the CDR3 is TGCAGTGCTGCGCTTTGGGACCCAGGGGCGGTAAATGAGCAGTTCTTC. As protein: CSAALWDPGAVNEQFF.

This clonotype was seen many times. J is TRBJ1-2 and V is TRBV7-2; 7 nucleotides line up with TRBD1. Germline V gives CDR1 SGHTA, CDR2 FQGNSA. Trimming took 3 bases from V and 4 from J; bases not matched to a gene: 11. This CDR3 has 16 residues. CDR3 in amino acids: CASSFRGLGRVYGYTF. CDR3 nucleotides: TGTGCCAGCAGCTTTAGGGGGCTGGGCCGGGTCTATGGCTACACCTTC.

The CDR3 DNA reads as TGTGCCAGCGAGACAGTGAGCAATCAGCCCCAGCATTTT. Translating it yields CASETVSNQPQHF. The chain uses TRBV6-1 and TRBJ1-5; tentatively, D is TRBD1 (5 bases). Trimming shortened V by 8 bases and J by 1 base, and 9 bases separated the two germline ends. The CDR3 consists of 13 residues. CDR1 is MNHNS and CDR2 is SASEGT in the germline V gene.

This clonotype was counted a few times. This rearrangement joins TRBV7-3 to TRBJ1-1; TRBD1 aligns across 8 bases. CDR1 SGHTA and CDR2 FQGTGA come from the germline V gene. The CDR3 extends over 16 amino acids. The V gene end was trimmed by 5 bases and the J gene end by 5 bases; junction bases not matched to a gene: 13. CDR3 amino acids: CASSALSGGARTEAFF. The DNA for the CDR3 is TGTGCCAGCAGCGCGCTATCAGGGGGCGCGAGGACTGAAGCTTTCTTT.

This clonotype was counted many times. The chain employs TRBV28 and TRBJ2-7, with D tentatively TRBD1 (5 bases). This CDR3 has 13 amino acids. V gave up 5 bases and J gave up 5 bases, with 13 bases separating them. CDR1 MDHEN and CDR2 SYDVKM come from the germline V gene. The CDR3 sequence is CASSLGSDNEQYF. The CDR3 DNA reads TGTGCCAGCAGTCTCGGGTCGGACAACGAGCAGTACTTC.

This chain joins TRBV2 and TRBJ2-1; D possibly corresponds to TRBD2 (5 bases). The CDR3 covers 13 residues. The germline V gene encodes CDR1 SNHLY and CDR2 FYNNEI. Trimming took 10 bases from V and 3 from J, leaving 13 bases between them. The CDR3: CATARGFYNEQFF. CDR3 nucleotide sequence: TGTGCCACAGCCCGGGGTTTCTACAATGAGCAGTTCTTC.

The genes are TRBV9 and TRBJ2-3, with unresolved D. Per germline, CDR1 SGDLS and CDR2 YYNGEE. Trimming removed 0 bases from V and 2 bases from J, with 10 bases in between. The CDR3 sequence is 15 residues long. CDR3 loop: CASSVDEHPTDTQYF. The CDR3 region has the DNA TGTGCCAGCAGCGTAGACGAACACCCCACAGATACGCAGTATTTT. The whole variable domain, remainder taken from reference TRBV9 and TRBJ2-3, is DSGVTQTPKHLITATGQRVTLRCSPRSGDLSVYWYQQSLDQGLQFLIQYYNGEERAKGNILERFSAQQFPDLHSELNLSSLELGDSALYFCASSVDEHPTDTQYFGPGTRLTVL.

The rearrangement links TRBV12-3 or TRBV12-4 to TRBJ2-3; maybe TRBD1 (6 bases). V was pared by 4 bases and J by 4 bases, with 18 bases between. The CDR3 covers 16 residues. CDR3 nucleotides: TGTGCCAGCAGTTCACCACAGGGCCAAGGGCCAGATACGCAGTATTTT. It encodes CASSSPQGQGPDTQYF.

The chain links TRBV28 to TRBJ2-3; D uncertain. The CDR3 runs to 15 residues. Per the germline V gene, CDR1 is MDHEN and CDR2 is SYDVKM. The V gene lost 6 bases and the J gene lost 0 bases, with 13 bases spanning the gap. The CDR3 DNA sequence: TGTGCCAGCAGCCCCCCTAGGAGTAGCACAGATACGCAGTATTTT. It encodes CASSPPRSSTDTQYF.

This clonotype appeared many times. The chain joins TRBV19 to TRBJ2-4, with 12 bases aligning to TRBD2. Unmatched junction bases numbered 4, after V lost 10 bases and J lost 0 bases. This CDR3 region has 15 residues. In germline, CDR1 is LNHDA, CDR2 SQIVND (reference sequence). The CDR3 DNA is TGTGCCACCTCGGGACTAGCGGGAGCCAAAAACATTCAGTACTTC. This encodes CATSGLAGAKNIQYF.

The chain combines TRBV5-1 with TRBJ2-6; D unresolved. This CDR3 comprises 15 residues. The V gene lost 1 base and the J gene lost 0 bases, with 5 bases spanning the gap. The germline gives CDR1 SGHRS, CDR2 YFSETQ. Here the CDR3 reads CASSLYSSGANVLTF. The CDR3 DNA sequence: TGCGCCAGCAGCTTGTACAGCTCTGGGGCCAACGTCCTGACTTTC.

The chain employs TRBV6-1 and TRBJ2-5; weak D call: TRBD1 (5 bases). Germline CDR1 is MNHNS and CDR2 is SASEGT. This CDR3 comprises 16 residues. V was cut by 0 bases and J by 5 bases, with 16 bases left in between. The CDR3 sequence is CASSEAWTAKGETQYF. The CDR3 DNA reads TGTGCCAGCAGTGAAGCGTGGACCGCAAAGGGGGAGACCCAGTACTTC.